The entry that follows covers one T cell receptor (beta chain) sequence. Its specificity is not known. CDR3 length: 14 amino acids. Unmatched junction bases numbered 12, after V lost 10 bases and J lost 7 bases. Germline values: CDR1 ENHRY, CDR2 SYGVKD. The data originate from a study of T cells in Graves' hyperthyroidism and ophthalmopathy. The overall study: Blood from the periphery was taken at initial diagnosis, before any treatment.

Whole-study results and caveats: Most clonotypes that expanded in the thyroid above 0.001 also showed up in blood.

The CDR3 regions of TCR beta were amplified from RNA transcripts. HTBI primers were used for first-round RT-PCR of the TCR CDR3. TCRdb analysed the multiplex PCR reads with MiXCR anew, one entry per CDR3 protein. The sample lists a few hundred thousand distinct CDR3 sequences; about a sixth were seen once. It was uncontrolled infection, other autoimmune disease, pregnancy or lactation that excluded patients. Clinical symptoms, serum thyroxine, TRAb, thyroid ultrasound and orbital computed tomography informed diagnoses. The chain employs TRBV10-3 and TRBJ2-2; TRBD2 agrees at 7 bases. This TCR was recovered from a woman in her forties with Graves' ophthalmopathy. Sequencing was carried out using blood. CDR3 coding DNA: TGTGCCACCAACTCTCGGGGGGACGGCGGGGAGCTGTTTTTT. Protein sequence: CATNSRGDGGELFF.